A selection of T cell receptor beta chains follows, all from one sample in a study of Graves' ophthalmopathy and Graves' hyperthyroidism. TCRdb ran MiXCR on the multiplex PCR reads and lists one entry per CDR3 protein. Here the sample spans 260,000 or so distinct CDR3 sequences, around 42% being singletons. The specimen sequenced was peripheral blood. The receptors come from an adult man with Graves' ophthalmopathy. CDR3s leave out the opening cysteine and the closing phenylalanine or tryptophan. Part of the rows lack a size; the others show once, few, many or a class for expanded clones.

clone_size j_call v_call cdr3_aa
many TRBJ1-2 TRBV24-1 ATSGTGRNYGYT
- TRBJ2-2 TRBV7-8 ASSRAGPQTGELF
- TRBJ1-2 TRBV20-1 SARDWGTENGYT
- TRBJ2-7 TRBV12-3/TRBV12-4 ASSYLGQGYSYEQY
- TRBJ2-7 TRBV5-1 ASSFETRLDEQY
- TRBJ2-2 TRBV7-8 ASSRAGVTGELF
- TRBJ2-3 TRBV29-1 SVEYSRVETQY
few TRBJ1-2 TRBV5-4 ASSSNRVSNYGYT
- TRBJ1-1 TRBV9 ASSVRGAPNERNTEAF
- TRBJ1-3 TRBV10-3 ASSEGGRGNTIY
few TRBJ1-4 TRBV20-1 SAVQGSVEKLF
- TRBJ1-5 TRBV10-3 AISARDNNQPQH
- - TRBV7-9 ASMGINEQF
- TRBJ1-5 TRBV2 ASSIDSRNQPQH
- TRBJ1-2 TRBV9 ASSVAMIRENSNYGYT
- TRBJ1-4 TRBV12-3/TRBV12-4 ASSFIGLAEKLF
many TRBJ2-7 TRBV29-1 SVVPTTLGEQY
- TRBJ1-1 TRBV7-8 ASSPFAGVNTEAF
- TRBJ1-1 TRBV9 ASSVGTGMNTEAF
- TRBJ2-2 TRBV24-1 ATSDVTEIANTGELF
many TRBJ1-1 TRBV29-1 SAGENTEAF
few TRBJ2-5 TRBV13 ASSLRTSRLVTQY
many TRBJ2-5 TRBV5-1 ASSLAQETQY
- TRBJ2-5 TRBV5-4 ASSSGQGQETQY
- TRBJ1-5 TRBV13 ASSARDSIANRPQH
- TRBJ1-1 TRBV29-1 SVGQYEAF